This entry lists 13 T cell receptor beta chains sequenced from one sample in a study of T cells after yellow fever vaccination. TCRdb analysed the 5' RACE reads with MiXCR anew, one entry per CDR3 protein. This sample has some 500,000 distinct CDR3 sequences, with approximately 13% found just once. The input for sequencing was PBMCs, taken on the day of the yellow fever booster vaccination. Source of these receptors: a man between 25 and 39 years old who received the YFV17D yellow fever vaccine.

This clonotype was found a few times. The rearrangement links TRBV20-1 to TRBJ2-1; D gene ambiguous. The germline V and J ends were trimmed by 3 bases and 7 bases, with 7 bases remaining between them. CDR1 DFQATT and CDR2 SNEGSKA come from the germline V gene (reference sequence). This CDR3 is built from 11 residues. CDR3 in DNA: TGCAGTGCTAGGAACGGAAATGAGCAGTTCTTC. It codes for CSARNGNEQFF.

J is TRBJ2-5 and V is TRBV4-2, with a tentative D call TRBD2 (7 bases). Per the germline V gene, CDR1 is LGHNA and CDR2 is YNFKEQ. The CDR3 runs to 16 residues. V was clipped by 2 bases and J by 3 bases, with 16 bases between them. Here the CDR3 DNA reads TGTGCCAGCAGCCAAATGGGGGCGGGACTAAAAGAGACCCAGTACTTC. Translating gives CASSQMGAGLKETQYF.

This clonotype occurred a few times. The rearrangement joins TRBV10-3 to TRBJ2-1, with TRBD2 as a possible D gene (6 bases). The CDR3 loop spans 14 amino acids. CDR1 is ENHRY and CDR2 is SYGVKD in the germline V gene. Deletions cut 9 bases from V and 13 bases from J, with 25 bases between. CDR3 sequence: CAMGMGGKGTGQFF. Here the CDR3 DNA reads TGTGCCATGGGGATGGGGGGAAAAGGGACGGGACAGTTCTTC.

This clonotype was observed a handful of times. The V gene is TRBV30, the J gene TRBJ1-1; 7 nucleotides align to TRBD1. V dropped 3 bases and J dropped 8; count of bases not matched to a gene: 3. The germline V gene has CDR1 GTSNPN and CDR2 SVGIG (reference sequence). This CDR3 has 11 residues. DNA of the CDR3: TGTGCCTGGAGAACAGGGGCCGAAGCTTTCTTT. It yields the protein CAWRTGAEAFF.

At least ten counts were recorded for this clonotype. The chain recombines TRBV10-3 with TRBJ1-2; possibly TRBD1 for D (5 bases). Germline CDR1 is ENHRY and CDR2 is SYGVKD. The CDR3 runs to 15 residues. V lost 5 bases, J lost 4 bases, and 17 bases lay in between. CDR3: CAISLTDSSTYGYTF. The DNA of the CDR3 is TGTGCCATCAGTCTTACCGACAGCTCAACCTATGGCTACACCTTC.

The gene calls are TRBV12-3 or TRBV12-4 and TRBJ1-5; D is perhaps TRBD1 (5 bases). V lost 3 bases, J lost 7 bases, and 16 bases lay in between. The CDR3 is 15 residues long. Written as DNA, the CDR3 is TGTGCCAGCAGTTTTTCCTTGCAGGGCGGACAGCCCCAGCATTTT. This codes for CASSFSLQGGQPQHF.

This rearrangement joins TRBV24-1 to TRBJ2-7; the D gene is possibly TRBD1 (6 bases). CDR3 length: 15 amino acids. V lost 4 bases to trimming and J lost 2 bases, with 14 bases between them. From germline, CDR1 is KGHDR and CDR2 SFDVKD. The CDR3 spells CATSDPGTPTYEQYF. As DNA, the CDR3 is TGTGCCACCAGTGACCCCGGGACACCTACCTACGAGCAGTACTTC.

The rearrangement links TRBV27 to TRBJ2-1; 9 nucleotides line up with TRBD2. Germline V lookup: CDR1 MNHEY, CDR2 SMNVEV (reference sequence). The CDR3 has 16 amino acids. V trimming: 7 bases; J trimming: 6 bases; junction bases outside the gene matches: 13. CDR3 region: CASINRWASGTNEQFF. The CDR3 DNA follows: TGTGCCAGCATCAACCGGTGGGCTAGCGGGACCAATGAGCAGTTCTTC.

Notes on this clonotype: One junction end does not reproduce the germline sequence, and a read error may be involved. V usage is TRBV30 and J usage is TRBJ1-6; 8 bases fit TRBD1. The CDR3 runs 14 residues. Germline V gene data show CDR1 as GTSNPN and CDR2 as SVGIG (reference sequence). As DNA, the CDR3 is TGTGCCTCGAAAGCTGGACAGGGATCTTCACACCTCCACTTT. Its translation is CASKAGQGSSHLHF. The full variable domain, its missing parts supplied by reference TRBV30 and TRBJ1-6, is SQTIHQWPATLVQPVGSPLSLECTVEGTSNPNLYWYRQAAGRGLQLLFYSVGIGQISSEVPQNLSASRPQDRQFILSSKKLLLSDSGFYLCASKAGQGSSHLHFGNGTRLTVT.

The genes are TRBV12-3 or TRBV12-4 and TRBJ2-1; 9 bases align to TRBD2. The CDR3 has 20 amino acids. V was clipped by 6 bases and J by 4 bases; unmatched bases: 22. CDR3 nucleotides: TGTGCCAGCAGCCCGCCGGGGGCTAGCGGGAACCTCGAGGGGTACAATGAGCAGTTCTTC. Protein sequence: CASSPPGASGNLEGYNEQFF.

This clonotype was counted a few times. The chain joins TRBV2 to TRBJ2-3; possible D gene TRBD2, 5 bases. This CDR3 is built from 14 residues. Germline CDR1 and CDR2: SNHLY and FYNNEI. V was clipped by 2 bases and J by 8 bases, with 14 bases between them. CDR3: CASSETSHGVTQYF. The CDR3 nucleotides are TGTGCCAGCAGTGAAACCTCGCACGGGGTTACGCAGTATTTT.

In this sample, this clonotype turned up a few times. The J gene is TRBJ2-1, the V gene TRBV5-5; the match to TRBD2 covers 13 bases. Germline-derived CDR1 and CDR2 are SGHKS and YYEKEE (reference sequence). CDR3 length: 17 amino acids. After removal of 4 bases from V and 9 bases from J, the junction contained 13 bases not matched to a gene. In DNA form, the CDR3 reads TGTGCCAGCAGCGATTTAGAACTAGCGGGAGGGCCTGGTGAGCAGTTCTTC. This gives the protein CASSDLELAGGPGEQFF.

This clonotype was counted between two and nine times. The rearrangement joins TRBV29-1 to TRBJ2-3; the D gene could be TRBD1 or TRBD2 (7 bases each). The germline V gene encodes CDR1 SQVTM and CDR2 ANQGSEA. Trimming removed 7 bases at V and 1 base at J, with 18 bases between. CDR3 length equals 15 residues. DNA of the CDR3: TGCAGCGCAGGGGGGGGGGCCGGCGGCACAGATACGCAGTATTTT. This sequence encodes CSAGGGAGGTDTQYF.